This T cell receptor beta chain was captured in a study of control samples from healthy donors and cancer patients (TCRdb year 2020). Relative to germline, V is 6 bases shorter and J is 4 bases shorter, with 12 bases between their ends. In the germline V gene, CDR1 corresponds to MNHEY and CDR2 to SVGAGI. Including the terminal cysteine and phenylalanine, the CDR3 comprises 14 residues. CDR3 DNA only is kept here, 42 bases in frame from base 1. To prepare the library, the immunoSEQ multiplex PCR assay was applied. TCRdb provides this immuneACCESS table in a form limited to in-frame rearrangements. Some clones are lacking; in checked studies, under half of them reflect an unresolved V gene, and why the rest are absent is not known. The sample includes approximately 140,000 clones, with roughly 92% observed a single time. Roughly 10% of the sample is in the top ten clones. This clone occurred a few times. Its antigen is still unknown. Per-base qualities were not stored, and no clone one base away is much larger.

The sample was blood. This clonotype originated in a man aged 25 to 40 in good health. The rearrangement joined TRBV6-5 to TRBJ1-4; the D region possibly corresponds to TRBD1 (6 bases align). The sequenced DNA: TGTGCCAGCAGGTGGGGGGGCCGTAATGAAAAACTGTTTTTT. Translated, it gives CASRWGGRNEKLFF.